This is a list of T cell receptor beta chains from one sample in a study of blood T cell repertoires in COVID-19. Here immunoSEQ multiplex PCR was the method, and the copy in TCRdb shows in-frame clones only, minus some. Found here are approximately 200,000 clones, around nine tenths of them singletons; the top ten hold roughly 2.6%. Material: peripheral blood. The receptors shown here come from a woman aged 55-70 years with acute or convalescent COVID-19. Both conserved end residues are part of each CDR3. Fields, in order: D gene, J gene, clone size, V gene, CDR3 protein, CDR3 DNA. A D gene is named only where the DNA matches it firmly. Expanded clones are given a class, and other clones once, few, many or no size at all.

D gene: TRBD2
J gene: TRBJ2-1
clone size: NA
V gene: TRBV11-2
CDR3 protein: CASSWGLGDEQFF
CDR3 DNA: TGTGCCAGCAGCTGGGGACTAGGGGATGAGCAGTTCTTC

D gene: TRBD1
J gene: TRBJ1-3
clone size: NA
V gene: TRBV5-1
CDR3 protein: CASSLGTGVRAGNTIYF
CDR3 DNA: TGCGCCAGCAGCTTGGGGACAGGGGTAAGGGCTGGAAACACCATATATTTT

D gene: TRBD1
J gene: TRBJ1-2
clone size: NA
V gene: TRBV19
CDR3 protein: CASSIRTGGDYGYTF
CDR3 DNA: TGTGCCAGTAGTATCCGGACAGGGGGCGACTATGGCTACACCTTC

D gene: TRBD1
J gene: TRBJ2-5
clone size: NA
V gene: TRBV10-3
CDR3 protein: CAISPDREETQYF
CDR3 DNA: TGTGCCATCAGCCCAGACAGGGAAGAGACCCAGTACTTC

D gene: NA
J gene: TRBJ2-3
clone size: NA
V gene: TRBV7-2
CDR3 protein: CASSSGGALNTQYF
CDR3 DNA: TGTGCCAGCAGCTCCGGCGGGGCCCTGAATACGCAGTATTTT

D gene: TRBD2
J gene: TRBJ2-7
clone size: NA
V gene: TRBV6-5
CDR3 protein: CASRITSGRFYEQYF
CDR3 DNA: TGTGCCAGCAGAATAACTAGCGGGAGGTTCTACGAGCAGTACTTC

D gene: NA
J gene: TRBJ1-5
clone size: NA
V gene: TRBV7-2
CDR3 protein: CASSSMTESNQPQHF
CDR3 DNA: TGTGCCAGCAGCTCCATGACAGAAAGCAATCAGCCCCAGCATTTT

D gene: TRBD2
J gene: TRBJ2-7
clone size: NA
V gene: TRBV3-1/TRBV3-2
CDR3 protein: CASSQEGLGGVLEQYF
CDR3 DNA: TGTGCCAGCAGCCAAGAAGGTTTGGGAGGGGTCCTCGAGCAGTACTTC

D gene: NA
J gene: TRBJ2-3
clone size: NA
V gene: TRBV5-8
CDR3 protein: CASSLGGQGVGDTQYF
CDR3 DNA: TGTGCCAGCAGCTTGGGGGGGCAGGGAGTCGGAGATACGCAGTATTTT

D gene: NA
J gene: TRBJ2-6
clone size: few
V gene: TRBV5-4
CDR3 protein: CASRLLGGSGSGANVLTF
CDR3 DNA: TGTGCCAGCAGGTTGCTGGGGGGATCTGGGTCTGGGGCCAACGTCCTGACTTTC

D gene: NA
J gene: TRBJ1-3
clone size: NA
V gene: TRBV6-2/TRBV6-3
CDR3 protein: CASSYSGQHSGNTIYF
CDR3 DNA: TGTGCCAGCAGTTACTCTGGACAGCACTCTGGAAACACCATATATTTT

D gene: NA
J gene: TRBJ1-5
clone size: NA
V gene: TRBV6-6
CDR3 protein: CASRSSGDNQPQHF
CDR3 DNA: TGTGCCAGCAGATCCTCAGGGGACAATCAGCCCCAGCATTTT

D gene: NA
J gene: TRBJ1-3
clone size: NA
V gene: TRBV7-9
CDR3 protein: CASTPGGSGNTIYF
CDR3 DNA: TGTGCCAGCACCCCCGGGGGGAGTGGAAACACCATATATTTT

D gene: NA
J gene: TRBJ1-5
clone size: NA
V gene: TRBV3-1/TRBV3-2
CDR3 protein: CASSRLNQPQHF
CDR3 DNA: TGTGCCAGCAGTCGACTGAATCAGCCCCAGCATTTT

D gene: TRBD1
J gene: TRBJ1-3
clone size: NA
V gene: TRBV29-1
CDR3 protein: CSARTMTGADTIYF
CDR3 DNA: TGCAGCGCCCGGACGATGACAGGGGCAGACACCATATATTTT

D gene: TRBD2
J gene: TRBJ2-1
clone size: NA
V gene: TRBV20-1
CDR3 protein: CSASAPLADYNEQFF
CDR3 DNA: TGCAGTGCTAGTGCTCCACTAGCGGACTACAATGAGCAGTTCTTC

D gene: TRBD2
J gene: TRBJ2-7
clone size: NA
V gene: TRBV18
CDR3 protein: CASSFSGRPEQYF
CDR3 DNA: TGTGCCAGCTCTTTTAGCGGGAGGCCCGAGCAGTACTTC

D gene: NA
J gene: TRBJ2-3
clone size: NA
V gene: TRBV20-1
CDR3 protein: CSAPRDTQYF
CDR3 DNA: TGCAGTGCTCCGCGGGATACGCAGTATTTT

D gene: TRBD1
J gene: TRBJ1-1
clone size: NA
V gene: TRBV28
CDR3 protein: CATSGQAPFKDTEAFF
CDR3 DNA: TGTGCCACCTCGGGACAGGCCCCATTCAAGGACACTGAAGCTTTCTTT

D gene: TRBD1
J gene: TRBJ2-7
clone size: NA
V gene: TRBV5-6
CDR3 protein: CASSGDSPHRYF
CDR3 DNA: TGTGCCAGCAGCGGGGACAGCCCTCACAGGTACTTC

D gene: TRBD1
J gene: TRBJ2-1
clone size: NA
V gene: TRBV3-1/TRBV3-2
CDR3 protein: CASSRDRVRNEQFF
CDR3 DNA: TGTGCCAGCAGTCGGGACAGGGTGAGAAATGAGCAGTTCTTC

D gene: NA
J gene: TRBJ1-2
clone size: NA
V gene: TRBV5-6
CDR3 protein: CASSLANPRAFTF
CDR3 DNA: TGTGCCAGCAGCTTGGCCAATCCCCGCGCGTTCACCTTC

D gene: TRBD1
J gene: TRBJ1-4
clone size: NA
V gene: TRBV5-1
CDR3 protein: CASSERGRIQNEKLFF
CDR3 DNA: TGCGCCAGCAGCGAAAGGGGGCGCATTCAGAATGAAAAACTGTTTTTT

D gene: NA
J gene: TRBJ1-6
clone size: NA
V gene: TRBV5-6
CDR3 protein: CASSLIGRGNSPLHF
CDR3 DNA: TGTGCCAGCAGCTTGATCGGCAGGGGTAATTCACCCCTCCACTTT

D gene: NA
J gene: TRBJ2-3
clone size: once
V gene: TRBV19
CDR3 protein: CASSLDLKTDTQYF
CDR3 DNA: TGTGCCAGTTCGTTGGACTTGAAAACAGATACGCAGTATTTT

D gene: TRBD2
J gene: TRBJ2-1
clone size: NA
V gene: TRBV28
CDR3 protein: CATSVTSGRSEQFF
CDR3 DNA: TGTGCCACCTCCGTGACTAGCGGGAGGAGTGAGCAGTTCTTC

D gene: TRBD2
J gene: TRBJ2-2
clone size: NA
V gene: TRBV27
CDR3 protein: CASKKAGSWTGELFF
CDR3 DNA: TGTGCCAGCAAGAAAGCGGGATCGTGGACCGGGGAGCTGTTTTTT

D gene: TRBD1
J gene: TRBJ1-6
clone size: NA
V gene: TRBV19
CDR3 protein: CASTPTGGNSPLHF
CDR3 DNA: TGTGCCAGTACCCCCACAGGGGGTAATTCACCCCTCCACTTT

D gene: TRBD1
J gene: TRBJ2-7
clone size: NA
V gene: TRBV7-2
CDR3 protein: CASSSRPDRAGEQYF
CDR3 DNA: TGTGCCAGCAGCTCCCGACCCGACAGGGCGGGCGAGCAGTACTTC

D gene: TRBD2
J gene: TRBJ2-2
clone size: NA
V gene: TRBV28
CDR3 protein: CASSSSGRNAGELFF
CDR3 DNA: TGTGCCAGCAGTTCGAGCGGGAGGAACGCCGGGGAGCTGTTTTTT

D gene: TRBD1
J gene: TRBJ2-7
clone size: NA
V gene: TRBV7-9
CDR3 protein: CASSLEGDRPTYEQYF
CDR3 DNA: TGTGCCAGCAGCTTAGAGGGGGACAGACCAACCTACGAGCAGTACTTC

D gene: TRBD1
J gene: TRBJ1-2
clone size: once
V gene: TRBV11-2
CDR3 protein: CASSPTGQAIYGYTF
CDR3 DNA: TGTGCCAGCAGCCCAACGGGACAGGCCATCTATGGCTACACCTTC

D gene: TRBD1
J gene: TRBJ2-7
clone size: once
V gene: TRBV11-2
CDR3 protein: CASSSSGTGAFYEQYF
CDR3 DNA: TGTGCCAGCAGCTCCTCCGGGACAGGGGCCTTCTACGAGCAGTACTTC

D gene: NA
J gene: TRBJ1-1
clone size: NA
V gene: TRBV7-9
CDR3 protein: CASSLGGGTEAFF
CDR3 DNA: TGTGCCAGCAGCTTAGGAGGCGGGACTGAAGCTTTCTTT

D gene: TRBD1
J gene: TRBJ2-7
clone size: NA
V gene: TRBV5-1
CDR3 protein: CASSTGGTGTYEQYF
CDR3 DNA: TGCGCCAGCAGCACCGGCGGGACAGGCACCTACGAGCAGTACTTC

D gene: NA
J gene: TRBJ1-4
clone size: NA
V gene: TRBV4-1
CDR3 protein: CASSLSEGGEKLFF
CDR3 DNA: TGCGCCAGCAGCCTGAGTGAGGGAGGCGAAAAACTGTTTTTT

D gene: TRBD1
J gene: TRBJ1-1
clone size: NA
V gene: TRBV6-5
CDR3 protein: CASRDREPNTEAFF
CDR3 DNA: TGTGCCAGCAGGGACAGGGAGCCGAACACTGAAGCTTTCTTT

D gene: TRBD1
J gene: TRBJ1-1
clone size: NA
V gene: TRBV12-3/TRBV12-4
CDR3 protein: CASSLAGTEKAFF
CDR3 DNA: TGTGCCAGCAGTCTCGCCGGGACAGAGAAAGCTTTCTTT

D gene: TRBD2
J gene: TRBJ2-1
clone size: NA
V gene: TRBV24-1
CDR3 protein: CATSGGGGDEQFF
CDR3 DNA: TGTGCCACCAGTGGGGGGGGAGGTGATGAGCAGTTCTTC

D gene: TRBD2
J gene: TRBJ2-1
clone size: NA
V gene: TRBV10-1
CDR3 protein: CASSDRGVGGANEQFF
CDR3 DNA: TGCGCCAGCAGTGACCGCGGGGTCGGGGGGGCGAATGAGCAGTTCTTC

D gene: TRBD2
J gene: TRBJ2-5
clone size: once
V gene: TRBV7-3
CDR3 protein: CASSSLAGGRRETQYF
CDR3 DNA: TGTGCCAGCAGCTCGCTAGCGGGGGGGCGTCGGGAGACCCAGTACTTC

D gene: TRBD1
J gene: TRBJ1-5
clone size: NA
V gene: TRBV7-9
CDR3 protein: CASSLAHHRDRDQPQHF
CDR3 DNA: TGTGCCAGCAGCTTAGCGCACCATAGGGACAGGGATCAGCCCCAGCATTTT

D gene: TRBD1
J gene: TRBJ1-5
clone size: medium-sized
V gene: TRBV19
CDR3 protein: CASRSGQGIEIGNQPQHF
CDR3 DNA: TGTGCCAGTAGATCGGGACAGGGGATCGAAATAGGCAATCAGCCCCAGCATTTT

D gene: TRBD2
J gene: TRBJ2-1
clone size: NA
V gene: TRBV5-5
CDR3 protein: CASSLAVGGPDNEQFF
CDR3 DNA: TGTGCCAGCAGCTTGGCGGTGGGAGGGCCAGACAATGAGCAGTTCTTC

D gene: NA
J gene: TRBJ1-2
clone size: NA
V gene: TRBV7-3
CDR3 protein: CASSPESGNYGYTF
CDR3 DNA: TGTGCCAGCAGCCCAGAATCAGGGAACTATGGCTACACCTTC

D gene: NA
J gene: TRBJ2-7
clone size: NA
V gene: TRBV5-4
CDR3 protein: CASSLDLGGNPYF
CDR3 DNA: TGTGCCAGCAGCTTGGACTTAGGGGGAAACCCGTACTTC

D gene: NA
J gene: TRBJ1-3
clone size: NA
V gene: TRBV9
CDR3 protein: CASSEQQGFTGNTIYF
CDR3 DNA: TGTGCCAGCAGCGAACAGCAGGGGTTTACTGGAAACACCATATATTTT

D gene: TRBD1
J gene: TRBJ1-2
clone size: NA
V gene: TRBV15
CDR3 protein: CATSRRETGSGYTF
CDR3 DNA: TGTGCCACCAGCAGAAGGGAGACAGGGTCTGGCTACACCTTC

D gene: NA
J gene: TRBJ1-2
clone size: NA
V gene: TRBV20-1
CDR3 protein: CSASMSRVGTNYGYTF
CDR3 DNA: TGCAGTGCCAGTATGTCCCGGGTAGGAACTAACTATGGCTACACCTTC

D gene: TRBD1
J gene: TRBJ2-7
clone size: NA
V gene: TRBV2
CDR3 protein: CASKRGPYEQYF
CDR3 DNA: TGTGCCAGCAAAAGGGGGCCCTACGAGCAGTACTTC

D gene: TRBD2
J gene: TRBJ2-1
clone size: NA
V gene: TRBV6-5
CDR3 protein: CASRYTGTSGNEQFF
CDR3 DNA: TGTGCCAGCAGGTATACCGGGACTAGCGGCAATGAGCAGTTCTTC

D gene: TRBD1
J gene: TRBJ1-3
clone size: once
V gene: TRBV30
CDR3 protein: CAWRGDRVSGNTIYF
CDR3 DNA: TGTGCCTGGAGAGGGGACAGGGTCTCTGGAAACACCATATATTTT